This entry lists 7 T cell receptor beta chains sequenced from one sample in a study of blood T cell repertoires in COVID-19. Clones were sequenced by immunoSEQ multiplex PCR, and TCRdb holds only the in-frame ones, with some missing. The sample yields more than 90,000 clones, 55% to 80% seen once. Sequences were obtained from peripheral blood. The receptors shown here come from a woman in her sixties or seventies in a cohort sampled during active or convalescent COVID-19.

The rearrangement uses TRBV5-5 and TRBJ2-5; 13 bases agree with TRBD2. The CDR3 totals 19 residues. In germline, CDR1 is SGHKS, CDR2 YYEKEE (reference sequence). V trimming: 0 bases; J trimming: 5 bases; junction bases outside the gene matches: 13. The CDR3 sequence is CASSLVGGTSGDQRETQYF. Here the CDR3 DNA reads TGTGCCAGCAGCTTGGTGGGAGGGACTAGCGGGGACCAGCGGGAGACCCAGTACTTC. The full variable domain, completed using reference TRBV5-5 and TRBJ2-5, is DAGVTQSPTHLIKTRGQQVTLRCSPISGHKSVSWYQQVLGQGPQFIFQYYEKEERGRGNFPDRFSARQFPNYSSELNVNALLLGDSALYLCASSLVGGTSGDQRETQYFGPGTRLLVL.

The V gene is TRBV6-1, the J gene TRBJ1-5, with D perhaps matching TRBD1 (6 bases). CDR1 is MNHNS and CDR2 is SASEGT in the germline V gene. The CDR3 consists of 15 residues. Trimming stripped 1 base from V and 6 bases from J, with 13 bases between. CDR3 nucleotides: TGTGCCAGCAGTGAAGACACAGGGTTGGGTCAGCCCCAGCATTTT. Its protein is CASSEDTGLGQPQHF.

This chain uses TRBV7-3 with TRBJ2-3; 9 nucleotides align to TRBD1. Germline V CDR1 and CDR2: SGHTA, FQGTGA. The V and J ends lost 5 bases and 4 bases, in that order; junction bases with no gene match: 10. The CDR3 totals 16 residues. The CDR3 spells CASSPHPGQGADTQYF. The DNA of the CDR3 is TGTGCCAGCAGCCCCCATCCGGGACAGGGTGCAGATACGCAGTATTTT.

The CDR3 coding sequence is TGCGCCAGCAGCTTGAGCGGCGGGGGAGGCGCAGATACGCAGTATTTT. Residues: CASSLSGGGGADTQYF. The V gene is TRBV5-1, the J gene TRBJ2-3; 7 bases line up with TRBD2. The J segment lost 4 bases and the V segment lost 1 base, leaving 9 bases of the junction unmatched. This CDR3 has 16 residues. Germline values: CDR1 SGHRS, CDR2 YFSETQ.

V is TRBV6-5 and J is TRBJ2-7; 9 bases fit TRBD1. The CDR3 sequence is 14 residues long. Germline V gene data show CDR1 as MNHEY and CDR2 as SVGAGI. The V segment lost 6 bases and the J segment 3 bases; nucleotides outside the gene matches: 6. In nucleotides, the CDR3 is TGTGCCAGCAGAGACCGGGACAGGGTCTACGAGCAGTACTTC. It specifies CASRDRDRVYEQYF.

This clone was counted between two and nine times. A read error may account for a junction end that differs from germline. The V call is TRBV7-7, the J call TRBJ1-1; D not resolved. Germline CDR1 reads SSHAT; CDR2 reads FNYEAQ (reference sequence). The CDR3 runs to 16 residues. The chain's CDR3 is CASSLALNKFSTEAFF. The CDR3 nucleotides read TGTGCTAGCAGCTTAGCGTTGAACAAGTTCAGCACTGAAGCTTTCTTT.

The rearrangement uses TRBV10-3 and TRBJ1-5; no firm D call. The CDR3 is 13 residues long. Trimming pared 0 bases from V and 10 bases from J, leaving 10 bases between. Germline V gene sequence: CDR1 ENHRY, CDR2 SYGVKD. The CDR3 region is CAISESAVYPQHF. As DNA, the CDR3 is TGTGCCATCAGTGAGTCTGCGGTCTATCCCCAGCATTTT.